This record looks at one T cell receptor (beta chain) sequence and its context. This clonotype came up a few times. The antigen it recognizes is unknown. It has no much larger one-base neighbor in the sample; base qualities were not kept. The time point label here, explained by the study, means: persistent/refractory GD, antithyroid drugs over 5 years with positive TRAb. RNA was extracted from PBMCs in TRIzol for both TCR sequencing and RNA sequencing. The diagnosis of Graves' disease followed American Thyroid Association guidelines. The patients came from an endocrinology department in Xi'an, China. Each patient gave approximately 9 milliliters of peripheral blood, collected in an EDTA anticoagulant tube. Ficoll Paque Plus density gradient separation was used to isolate PBMCs, and no further T cell sorting was done. RNA quality was checked with an Agilent 2100 Bioanalyzer and agarose gel, and concentration with a NanoDrop 2000.

From V the trimming removes 2 bases and from J it removes 4 bases, while the gene matches leave 15 bases of the junction unaccounted for. From the cysteine up to the phenylalanine, the CDR3 has a length of 18 residues. Left in the record is the CDR3 DNA by itself, 54 bases read in frame from the first base. As encoded in the germline V gene, CDR1 is SGHAT while CDR2 is FQNNGV. Library preparation employed multiplex PCR. Instrument used: Illumina HiSeq 4000. To build TCR beta libraries, CDR3 regions were amplified by Arm-PCR using iRepertoire HTBI primers. Before sequencing, the PCR products went through gel purification. From the authors' description of their analysis: Gene usage analysis of CDR3 amino acid clonotypes relied on the approximately 60 TRBV and about 15 TRBJ segments identified across samples. COPE and FqMerger were used to merge filtered high-quality paired reads into contigs. BLAST was used to align contigs to IMGT TRBV, TRBD and TRBJ reference genes, and CDR3 was defined according to IMGT. Highly expanded clones were defined as clonotypes with a frequency above 0.1%. Shannon entropy was used to measure repertoire diversity, and the Gini coefficient was used to measure V-J evenness. A clonotype was considered public if more than one individual shared it. The public reads were reprocessed in TCRdb via fastp at Q25 and MiXCR, keeping in-frame beta chains. Each entry merges the rows of one CDR3 protein and shows their most common DNA and genes. V and J calls and clone size were set by TCRdb, not the authors. The sample has about 430,000 distinct CDR3 sequences on record, around 23% of them singletons. Of the sample, about 13% falls within the top ten clones.

The entry originates in a study of regulatory T cells in long-lasting Graves disease (dated by TCRdb to the early 2020s). Background for the entire study: Persistent Graves' disease meant more than 5 years of antithyroid drug treatment with TSH receptor autoantibodies that stayed positive. Persistent Graves' disease patients in the clinical cohort had taken antithyroid drugs for roughly ten years on average. A total of around 33 samples were covered by TCR sequencing, comprising around 13 persistent and around 20 newly diagnosed Graves' disease patients. This study used TCR sequencing and RNA sequencing of peripheral blood to compare persistent Graves' disease patients against newly diagnosed Graves' disease patients. The study was registered as a clinical trial and conducted in China.

Summary of the overall study and its limitations: The small sample size was acknowledged by the authors as a limitation that may reduce accuracy. Compared with newly diagnosed patients, patients with persistent Graves' disease had lower TCR Shannon entropy and fewer highly expanded clones, which suggests clonal expansion. Patients with persistent disease shared more public clonotypes (about 3,000) than newly diagnosed patients did (more than 900). TRBV28, TRBJ1-2 and TRBJ2-5 were preferentially used in persistent disease, while TRBV20-1 and TRBJ2-1 were favored in newly diagnosed disease. Sequencing and analysis were restricted to the TCR beta chain. The study examined only peripheral blood because the primary lesion, thyroid tissue, could not be accessed.

The source material was peripheral blood mononuclear cells (PBMCs), sampled when the disease was refractory, from a patient treated with antithyroid drugs. The chain is assembled from TRBV11-2 and TRBJ1-1, and TRBD1 matches 8 of the central bases. This receptor was identified in a female donor with Graves disease. For the CDR3, the sequence is CASSLNPETSDRATEAFF. The DNA is as follows: TGTGCCAGCAGCTTAAACCCAGAAACGTCGGACAGGGCCACTGAAGCTTTCTTT.